The clone carrying this TCR beta chain was detected a few times. These data are taken from a study of cytomegalovirus exposure and HLA in healthy donors. This CDR3 is 17 amino acids long. Unmatched junction bases numbered 12, after V lost 5 bases and J lost 7 bases. Per the germline V gene, CDR1 is MDHEN and CDR2 is SYDVKM. It was with 60 Vbeta and 13 Jbeta primers that the PCR ran. Data came from immunoSEQ multiplex PCR; TCRdb stores just in-frame clones and leaves some out. The profile covers about 190,000 clones, with approximately 81% appearing a single time and roughly 2% taken by the ten largest.

The V and J genes are TRBV28 and TRBJ2-2, with 11 bases lining up with TRBD2. This TCR was sampled from a woman under 40 in good health and CMV-seronegative. The sample consisted of PBMCs. CDR3 nucleotides: TGTGCCAGCAGTCCCTCTGGAGTAGCGGGGGGGAACGGGGAGCTGTTTTTT. It translates to CASSPSGVAGGNGELFF.